A selection of T cell receptor beta chains follows, all from one sample in a study of T-cell reconstitution after alpha-beta-depleted transplantation in children. TCRdb re-derived calls from the PCR reads in MiXCR, one entry per CDR3 protein. The table has almost 400,000 distinct CDR3 sequences, roughly 22% seen once; the top ten hold 3.5% to 4%. The specimen comprised PBMCs from the stem cell graft donor, sampled from the stem cell graft. The receptors shown here come from a human donor who donated a stem cell graft to a child with acute myeloid leukemia. Both conserved end residues are part of each CDR3. The D gene is left open where the match is weak. Size tells how often a clone was seen (once, few, many) or the class of an expanded clone, and some rows leave it out.

clone_size	v_call	cdr3_length	d_call	j_call	cdr3_nt	cdr3_aa
.	TRBV5-1	19	TRBD1	TRBJ2-1	TGCGCCAGCAGCCCCTTACCTCCGGGACAGCTGAGCTCCTACAATGAGCAGTTCTTC	CASSPLPPGQLSSYNEQFF
many	TRBV12-3/TRBV12-4	15	.	TRBJ2-7	TGTGCCAGCAGTTTAACGCAGGGACAATTCCACGAGCAGTACTTC	CASSLTQGQFHEQYF
.	TRBV12-3/TRBV12-4	12	.	TRBJ1-1	TGTGCCAGCAGTTTGGTGGGAGTGGAAGCTTTCTTT	CASSLVGVEAFF
few	TRBV5-1	14	TRBD1	TRBJ2-7	TGCGCCAGCAGCGGGACAGGACCTTCCTACGAGCAGTACTTC	CASSGTGPSYEQYF
.	TRBV5-5	16	.	TRBJ2-1	TGTGCCAGCAGCTTGGTTATCGAGCCCGCCAACAATGAGCAGTTCTTC	CASSLVIEPANNEQFF
.	TRBV18	15	TRBD1	TRBJ2-3	TGTGCCAGCTCACCCGGACAGGTGGGGACAGATACGCAGTATTTT	CASSPGQVGTDTQYF
.	TRBV5-1	13	TRBD1	TRBJ2-5	TGCGCCACTTCCACAGGGGTCCGGGAGACCCAGTACTTC	CATSTGVRETQYF
.	TRBV6-2/TRBV6-3	15	TRBD1	TRBJ1-5	TGTGCCAGCAGCACCCCCGGACAGGGGTCACAGCCCCAGCATTTT	CASSTPGQGSQPQHF
.	TRBV5-5	13	.	TRBJ2-7	TGTGCCAACCCGGGGGTCGAAGCCTACGAGCAGTACTTC	CANPGVEAYEQYF
few	TRBV4-1	15	.	TRBJ2-7	TGCGCCAGCAGCCAAGATCTACAGGGAGGCTACGAGCAGTACTTC	CASSQDLQGGYEQYF
.	TRBV5-1	13	.	TRBJ2-5	TGCGCCAGCAATAGCGGAGTGGGGGAGACCCAGTACTTC	CASNSGVGETQYF
few	TRBV29-1	13	TRBD1	TRBJ1-1	TGCAGCGTCGGGACAGGGACGAACACTGAAGCTTTCTTT	CSVGTGTNTEAFF
.	TRBV5-1	13	.	TRBJ2-7	TGCGCCAGCAGCCCCACCCGGGGTCGCGAGCAGTACTTC	CASSPTRGREQYF
few	TRBV7-9	16	.	TRBJ2-5	TGTGCCAGCAACCGAGGGGGGAGGGCTCAACAAGAGACCCAGTACTTC	CASNRGGRAQQETQYF
.	TRBV4-1	16	TRBD1	TRBJ2-7	TGCGCCAGCAGCCAACAACAGGGGCCCTCATCCTACGAGCAGTACTTC	CASSQQQGPSSYEQYF
.	TRBV20-1	13	.	TRBJ2-7	TGCAGTGCCGGAGGCAGGGGATCGGGCGAGCAGTACTTC	CSAGGRGSGEQYF
.	TRBV15	15	.	TRBJ1-3	TGTGCCACCAGCAGAGCAGAGATCTCTGGAAACACCATATATTTT	CATSRAEISGNTIYF
many	TRBV20-1	15	.	TRBJ2-3	TGCAGTGCTAGTGACGTCAACGTCCCCACAGATACGCAGTATTTT	CSASDVNVPTDTQYF
.	TRBV25-1	18	.	TRBJ2-2	TGTGCCAGCAGTGACCGTGACGGGAGCCATAAGGACACCGGGGAGCTGTTTTTT	CASSDRDGSHKDTGELFF
.	TRBV5-1	16	.	TRBJ1-1	TGCGCCAGCAGCTACCACGGTGTGGAGCTTTACACTGAAGCTTTCTTT	CASSYHGVELYTEAFF
.	TRBV7-3	13	TRBD1	TRBJ2-1	TGTGCCAGCAGCTCCGGGACAGGGAGTGAGCAGTTCTTC	CASSSGTGSEQFF
many	TRBV13	13	.	TRBJ2-5	TGTGCCAGCAGCTTATCGGCACAAGAGACCCAGTACTTC	CASSLSAQETQYF
.	TRBV5-1	14	.	TRBJ2-1	TGCGCCAGCAGCTTGGCGGCGGGAAGCCATGAGCAGTTCTTC	CASSLAAGSHEQFF
.	TRBV7-9	17	.	TRBJ2-3	TGTGCCAGCAGCTTACTTAAGGACTTAGGGCCATCGGATACGCAGTATTTT	CASSLLKDLGPSDTQYF
few	TRBV20-1	15	.	TRBJ1-4	TGCAGTGCTAGAGGCGGTCAGGAAACTAATGAAAAACTGTTTTTT	CSARGGQETNEKLFF
.	TRBV4-1	14	.	TRBJ1-4	TGCGCCAGCAGCCAAGAGCAGGTCGGCGAAAAACTGTTTTTT	CASSQEQVGEKLFF
.	TRBV7-9	17	TRBD1	TRBJ2-1	TGTGCCAGCAGCTTAGCCCCAGGACAGGCCGGGGTCAATGAGCAGTTCTTC	CASSLAPGQAGVNEQFF
.	TRBV7-2	16	TRBD1	TRBJ2-7	TGTGCCAGCAGCTTAGGCACCGGGACAGGGGGGTACGAGCAGTACTTC	CASSLGTGTGGYEQYF
many	TRBV27	15	TRBD2	TRBJ2-5	TGTGCCAGCAGTTTAAACCAGCGGGAGTGGAAGACCCAGTACTTC	CASSLNQREWKTQYF
.	TRBV5-6	16	.	TRBJ2-5	TGTGCCAGCACCCGTGGCGGAGGGGGCTTTCAAGAGACCCAGTACTTC	CASTRGGGGFQETQYF
.	TRBV10-3	13	.	TRBJ2-1	TGTGCCAGTACAGGGAAAGGGTACAATGAGCAGTTCTTC	CASTGKGYNEQFF
.	TRBV5-1	15	.	TRBJ2-1	TGCGCCAGCAGCATCGACAGTAGCTCCTACAATGAGCAGTTCTTC	CASSIDSSSYNEQFF
.	TRBV7-2	15	TRBD2	TRBJ2-3	TGTGCCAGCAGCCCTACTAGCGGGAGATCAGATACGCAGTATTTT	CASSPTSGRSDTQYF
.	TRBV2	14	TRBD2	TRBJ2-3	TGTGCCAGTAAAGAGCGGGGGCACACAGATACGCAGTATTTT	CASKERGHTDTQYF
few	TRBV20-1	13	TRBD1	TRBJ1-2	TGCAGTACACCGGGACAGGGCAAAGACGGCTACACCTTC	CSTPGQGKDGYTF
few	TRBV12-3/TRBV12-4	15	.	TRBJ2-7	TGTGCCAGCAGTTTCGGGACAGGACTAGCCTACGAGCAGTACTTC	CASSFGTGLAYEQYF
.	TRBV4-3	15	TRBD2	TRBJ2-7	TGCGCCAGCAGCCAAGTCACGGGAGGGACCTACGAGCAGTACTTC	CASSQVTGGTYEQYF
.	TRBV9	16	.	TRBJ2-2	TGTGCCAGCAGCGTAGGACAGTCGCGGGGCACCGGGGAGCTGTTTTTT	CASSVGQSRGTGELFF
.	TRBV4-2	12	TRBD1	TRBJ2-3	TGTGCCAGCAGCCCAACAGGGGCTACGCAGTATTTT	CASSPTGATQYF
few	TRBV5-1	14	.	TRBJ2-5	TGCGCCAGCAGCTTGGGTCAGCCGAGTGAGACCCAGTACTTC	CASSLGQPSETQYF
.	TRBV27	17	TRBD1	TRBJ2-5	TGTGCCAGCAGTCCGATGTACTCACAGGGGGTTTGGGAGACCCAGTACTTC	CASSPMYSQGVWETQYF